This T cell receptor (beta chain) was captured by sequencing in a study of blood T cell repertoires in COVID-19. Donors in Cohort 3 counted as recovered after two negative PCRs, clearance, or symptom resolution. This clone was observed a single time. Germline loops: CDR1 LGHNA, CDR2 YNFKEQ. V was cut by 0 bases and J by 2 bases, with 16 bases left in between. The CDR3 sequence is 17 residues long. The table came from immunoSEQ multiplex PCR; TCRdb's copy has only in-frame clones and leaves some out. In the table there are over 350,000 clones, around nine tenths of which are singletons. This chain connects TRBV4-2 to TRBJ1-2; tentative D call: TRBD1 (5 bases). This TCR was recovered from a woman younger than 30 who had recovered from COVID-19. Specimen: PBMCs or T cells enriched from blood (not recorded which). The CDR3 spells CASSQDGTNPGNYGYTF. The CDR3 DNA reads as TGTGCCAGCAGCCAAGATGGGACTAACCCAGGGAACTATGGCTACACCTTC.